This record concerns one TCR beta chain sequence. Its antigen is unidentified. These data belong to a study of shared clonotypes between healthy human individuals. Study-level information: The cohort had two women and a few men, ages 18 to 49. Study-wide findings and caveats: As a rule, naive subsets had a larger estimated richness than memory subsets.

The germline gives CDR1 SGHKS, CDR2 YYEKEE (reference sequence). The CDR3 contains 16 residues. V gave up 2 bases and J gave up 0 bases, with 12 bases separating them. The split of CD4+ cells yielded CD45RA+ naive and CD45RA-negative memory subsets. At a deep level, the assay was run. The data were produced by immunoSEQ multiplex PCR, yet TCRdb's version contains in-frame clones alone and is incomplete. The sample contains about 2.4 million clones, over 85% of which appear only once. Sequenced material: naive CD4+ T cells sorted from blood. Indicated subset: CD45RA+ positively selected. The origin of this receptor is a man between 18 and 29 years old in good health. The rearrangement links TRBV5-5 to TRBJ2-1, with a weak D call TRBD1 (5 bases). CDR3 residues: CASSFVTGYSYNEQFF. In DNA, the CDR3 is TGTGCCAGCAGCTTTGTCACAGGTTACTCCTACAATGAGCAGTTCTTC.